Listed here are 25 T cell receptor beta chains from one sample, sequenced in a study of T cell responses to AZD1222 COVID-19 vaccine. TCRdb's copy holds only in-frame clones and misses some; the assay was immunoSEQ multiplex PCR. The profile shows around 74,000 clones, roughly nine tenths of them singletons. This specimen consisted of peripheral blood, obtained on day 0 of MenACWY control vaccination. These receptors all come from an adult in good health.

The CDR3 nucleotides are TGCAGTGCTAGTTCTGGGGGCGCGGGCAATCAGCCCCAGCATTTT. It yields the protein CSASSGGAGNQPQHF. The chain couples TRBV20-1 to TRBJ1-5, with a tentative D call TRBD1 (6 bases). There are 15 residues in the CDR3. V lost 3 bases to trimming and J lost 2 bases, with 14 bases between them. Germline V gene sequence: CDR1 DFQATT, CDR2 SNEGSKA (reference sequence).

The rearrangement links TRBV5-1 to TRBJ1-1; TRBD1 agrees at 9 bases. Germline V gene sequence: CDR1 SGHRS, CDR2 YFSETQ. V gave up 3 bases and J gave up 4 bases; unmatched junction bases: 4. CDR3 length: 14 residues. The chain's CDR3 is CASSWTGDFTEAFF. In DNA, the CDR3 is TGCGCCAGCAGCTGGACAGGGGATTTCACTGAAGCTTTCTTT.

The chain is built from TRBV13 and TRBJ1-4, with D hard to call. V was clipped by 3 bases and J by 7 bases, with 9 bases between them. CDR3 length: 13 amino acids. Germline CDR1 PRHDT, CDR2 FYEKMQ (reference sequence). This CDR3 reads CASSFLSGEKLFF. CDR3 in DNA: TGTGCCAGCAGCTTTTTGTCGGGTGAAAAACTGTTTTTT. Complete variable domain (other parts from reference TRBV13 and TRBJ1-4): AAGVIQSPRHLIKEKRETATLKCYPIPRHDTVYWYQQGPGQDPQFLISFYEKMQSDKGSIPDRFSAQQFSDYHSELNMSSLELGDSALYFCASSFLSGEKLFFGSGTQLSVL.

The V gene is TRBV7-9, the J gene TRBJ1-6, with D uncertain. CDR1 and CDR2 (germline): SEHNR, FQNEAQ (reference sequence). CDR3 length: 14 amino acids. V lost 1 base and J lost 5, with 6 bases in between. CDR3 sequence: CASSLENDNSPLHF. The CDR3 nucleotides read TGTGCCAGCAGCTTAGAGAACGATAATTCACCCCTCCACTTT.

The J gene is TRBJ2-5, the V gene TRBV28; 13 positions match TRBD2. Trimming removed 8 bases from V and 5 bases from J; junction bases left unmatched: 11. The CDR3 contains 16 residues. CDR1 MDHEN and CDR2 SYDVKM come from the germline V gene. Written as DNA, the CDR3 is TGTGCCAGCGCCTCTAACCCGGGACTAGCGGGGGAGACCCAGTACTTC. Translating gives CASASNPGLAGETQYF.

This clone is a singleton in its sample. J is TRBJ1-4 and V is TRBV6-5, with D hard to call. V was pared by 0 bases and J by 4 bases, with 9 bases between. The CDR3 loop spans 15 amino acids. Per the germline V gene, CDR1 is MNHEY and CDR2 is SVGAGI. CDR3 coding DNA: TGTGCCAGCAGTTACTCCGGCGGCTTTAATGAAAAACTGTTTTTT. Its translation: CASSYSGGFNEKLFF.

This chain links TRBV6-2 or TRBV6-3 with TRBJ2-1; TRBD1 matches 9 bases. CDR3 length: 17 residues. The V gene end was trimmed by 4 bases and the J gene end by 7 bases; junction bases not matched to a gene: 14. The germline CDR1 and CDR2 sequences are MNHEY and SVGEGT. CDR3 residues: CASSLRPSTGGRNEQFF. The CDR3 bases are TGTGCCAGCAGTTTGAGGCCCTCGACAGGGGGTCGGAATGAGCAGTTCTTC.

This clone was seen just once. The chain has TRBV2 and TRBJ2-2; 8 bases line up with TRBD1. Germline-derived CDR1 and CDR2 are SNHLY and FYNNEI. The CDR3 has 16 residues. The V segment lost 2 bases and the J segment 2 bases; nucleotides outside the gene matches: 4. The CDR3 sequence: CASSEQGAVNTGELFF. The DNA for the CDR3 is TGTGCCAGCAGTGAACAGGGGGCTGTTAACACCGGGGAGCTGTTTTTT.

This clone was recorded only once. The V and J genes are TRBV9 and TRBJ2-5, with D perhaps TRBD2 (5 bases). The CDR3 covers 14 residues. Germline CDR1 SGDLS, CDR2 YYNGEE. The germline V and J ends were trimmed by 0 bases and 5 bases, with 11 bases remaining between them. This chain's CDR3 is CASSVVWGAETQYF. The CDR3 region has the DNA TGTGCCAGCAGCGTAGTTTGGGGAGCGGAGACCCAGTACTTC.

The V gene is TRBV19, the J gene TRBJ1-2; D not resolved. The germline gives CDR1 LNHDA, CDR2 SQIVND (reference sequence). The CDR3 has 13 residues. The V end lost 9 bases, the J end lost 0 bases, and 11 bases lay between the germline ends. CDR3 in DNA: TGTGCCAGCATGACGACTGCTAACTATGGCTACACCTTC. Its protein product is CASMTTANYGYTF.

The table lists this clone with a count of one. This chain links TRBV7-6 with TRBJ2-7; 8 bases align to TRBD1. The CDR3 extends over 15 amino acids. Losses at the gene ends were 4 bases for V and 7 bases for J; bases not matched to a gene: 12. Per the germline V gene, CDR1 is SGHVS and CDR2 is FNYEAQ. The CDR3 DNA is TGTGCCAGCAGCTCTCCCGGACAGGGAGGAGAGGAGCAGTACTTC. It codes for CASSSPGQGGEEQYF. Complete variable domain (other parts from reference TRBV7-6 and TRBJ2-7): GAGVSQSPRYKVTKRGQDVALRCDPISGHVSLYWYRQALGQGPEFLTYFNYEAQQDKSGLPNDRFSAERPEGSISTLTIQRTEQRDSAMYRCASSSPGQGGEEQYFGPGTRLTVT.

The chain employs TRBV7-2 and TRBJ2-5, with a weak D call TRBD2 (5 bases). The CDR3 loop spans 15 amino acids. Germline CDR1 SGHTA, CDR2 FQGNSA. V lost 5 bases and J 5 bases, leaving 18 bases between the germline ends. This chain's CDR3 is CASSPSSGSSETQYF. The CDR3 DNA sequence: TGTGCCAGCAGCCCATCAAGTGGGAGCAGTGAGACCCAGTACTTC.

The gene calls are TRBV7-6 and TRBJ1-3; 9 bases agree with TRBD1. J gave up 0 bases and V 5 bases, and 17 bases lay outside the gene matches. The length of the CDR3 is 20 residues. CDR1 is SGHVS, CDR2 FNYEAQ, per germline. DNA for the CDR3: TGTGCCAGCAGCACTAGGGACAGGGAGATGAATACACACTCTGGAAACACCATATATTTT. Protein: CASSTRDREMNTHSGNTIYF.

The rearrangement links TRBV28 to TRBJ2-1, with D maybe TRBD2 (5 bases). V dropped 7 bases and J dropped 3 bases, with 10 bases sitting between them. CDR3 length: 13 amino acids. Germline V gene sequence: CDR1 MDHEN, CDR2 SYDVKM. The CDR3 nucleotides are TGTGCCAGCACCGGTAGCGTCTACAATGAGCAGTTCTTC. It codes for CASTGSVYNEQFF.

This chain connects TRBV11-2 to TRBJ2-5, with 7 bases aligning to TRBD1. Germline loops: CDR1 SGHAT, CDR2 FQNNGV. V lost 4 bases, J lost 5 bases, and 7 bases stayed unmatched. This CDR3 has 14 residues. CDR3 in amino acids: CASSSRQGVETQYF. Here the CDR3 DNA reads TGTGCCAGCAGCTCGAGACAGGGCGTGGAGACCCAGTACTTC.

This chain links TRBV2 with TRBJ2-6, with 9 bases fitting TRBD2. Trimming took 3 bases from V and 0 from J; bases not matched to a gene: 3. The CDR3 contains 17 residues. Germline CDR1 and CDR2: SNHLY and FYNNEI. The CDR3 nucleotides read TGTGCCAGCAGTGACCAGCGGGGGGCCTCTGGGGCCAACGTCCTGACTTTC. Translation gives CASSDQRGASGANVLTF.

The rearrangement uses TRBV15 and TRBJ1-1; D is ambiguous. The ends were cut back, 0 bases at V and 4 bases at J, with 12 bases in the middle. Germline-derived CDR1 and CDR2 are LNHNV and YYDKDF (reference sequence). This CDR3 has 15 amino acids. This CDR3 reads CATSRDSKGGTEAFF. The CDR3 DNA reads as TGTGCCACCAGCAGAGATTCTAAGGGAGGCACTGAAGCTTTCTTT.

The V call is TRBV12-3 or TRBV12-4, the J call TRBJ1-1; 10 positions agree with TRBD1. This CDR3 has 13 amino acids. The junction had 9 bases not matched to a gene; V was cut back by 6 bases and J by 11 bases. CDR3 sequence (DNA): TGTGCCAGCAGCCCAGACAGGGGGCGGGCGGCTTTCTTT. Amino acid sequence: CASSPDRGRAAFF.

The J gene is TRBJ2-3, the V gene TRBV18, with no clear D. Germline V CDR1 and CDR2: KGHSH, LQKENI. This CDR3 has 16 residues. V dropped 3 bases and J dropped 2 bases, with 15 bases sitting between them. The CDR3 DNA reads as TGTGCCAGCTCACCCCCCCTAGGCCAAGACACAGATACGCAGTATTTT. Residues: CASSPPLGQDTDTQYF. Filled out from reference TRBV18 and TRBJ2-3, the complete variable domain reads NAGVMQNPRHLVRRRGQEARLRCSPMKGHSHVYWYRQLPEEGLKFMVYLQKENIIDESGMPKERFSAEFPKEGPSILRIQQVVRGDSAAYFCASSPPLGQDTDTQYFGPGTRLTVL.

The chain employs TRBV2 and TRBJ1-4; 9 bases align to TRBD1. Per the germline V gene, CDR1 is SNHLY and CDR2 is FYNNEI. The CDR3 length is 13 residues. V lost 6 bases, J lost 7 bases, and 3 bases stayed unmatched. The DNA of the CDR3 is TGTGCCAGCAGCTCGGGACAGGGTGAAAAACTGTTTTTT. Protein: CASSSGQGEKLFF.

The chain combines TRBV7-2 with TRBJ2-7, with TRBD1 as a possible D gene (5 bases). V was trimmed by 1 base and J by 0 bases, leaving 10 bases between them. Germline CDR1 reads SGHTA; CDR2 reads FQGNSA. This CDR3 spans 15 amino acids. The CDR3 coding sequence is TGTGCCAGCAGCTTAGGGCAGGGTAGCTCCTACGAGCAGTACTTC. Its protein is CASSLGQGSSYEQYF.

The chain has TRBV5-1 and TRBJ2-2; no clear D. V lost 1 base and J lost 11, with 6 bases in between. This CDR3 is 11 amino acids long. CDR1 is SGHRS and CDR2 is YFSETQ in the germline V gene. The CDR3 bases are TGCGCCAGCAGCTTGAGCCGAGAGCTGTTTTTT. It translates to CASSLSRELFF.

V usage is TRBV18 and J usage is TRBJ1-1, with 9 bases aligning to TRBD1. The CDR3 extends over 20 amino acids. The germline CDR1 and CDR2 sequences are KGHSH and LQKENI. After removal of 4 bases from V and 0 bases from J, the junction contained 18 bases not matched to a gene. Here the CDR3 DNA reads TGTGCCAGCTCACTTGCCCCGGGACAGGGAGGAATGATGATGAACACTGAAGCTTTCTTT. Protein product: CASSLAPGQGGMMMNTEAFF.

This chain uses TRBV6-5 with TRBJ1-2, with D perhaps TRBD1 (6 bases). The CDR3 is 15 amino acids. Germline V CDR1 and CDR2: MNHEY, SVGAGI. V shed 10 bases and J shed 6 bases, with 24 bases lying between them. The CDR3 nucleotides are TGTGCCACCATTAACGCCGGGACAATTAATGATGGCTACACCTTC. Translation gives CATINAGTINDGYTF.

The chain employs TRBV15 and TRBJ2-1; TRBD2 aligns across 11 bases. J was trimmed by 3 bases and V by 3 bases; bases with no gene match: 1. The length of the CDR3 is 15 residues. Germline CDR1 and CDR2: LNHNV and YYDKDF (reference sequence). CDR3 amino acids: CATSRGTSGYNEQFF. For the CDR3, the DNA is TGTGCCACCAGCAGGGGGACTAGCGGCTACAATGAGCAGTTCTTC.